What follows are 30 T cell receptor beta chains derived from one specimen sequenced in a study of spatial heterogeneity in lung cancer. TCRdb processed the 5' RACE reads anew with MiXCR; each CDR3 protein has one entry. The table shows 7,000 to 10,000 distinct CDR3 sequences, with around 16% occurring only once. The time point is: sample taken at primary tumor resection. This specimen consisted of normal lung tissue next to the tumor, obtained at surgery. The source is a male donor with early-stage non-small cell lung cancer.

This clonotype is medium-sized in the sample. The chain recombines TRBV2 with TRBJ1-3, with D possibly matching TRBD1 (5 bases). The ends were cut back, 7 bases at V and 4 bases at J, with 20 bases in the middle. Germline V gene data show CDR1 as SNHLY and CDR2 as FYNNEI. The CDR3 loop spans 16 amino acids. The CDR3 loop is CASTPEGFSGGNTIYF. As DNA, the CDR3 is TGTGCCAGCACCCCCGAGGGGTTTTCTGGAGGAAACACCATATATTTT.

By share, this clonotype ranks as medium-sized (0.01 to 0.1%). V and J are TRBV20-1 and TRBJ1-4; TRBD1 might be the D (6 bases). Germline lookup yields CDR1 DFQATT and CDR2 SNEGSKA (reference sequence). This CDR3 is 13 amino acids long. V shed 6 bases and J shed 8 bases, with 16 bases lying between them. The CDR3 is CSAYKQGGEKLFF. The CDR3 DNA sequence: TGCAGTGCGTACAAACAGGGAGGGGAAAAACTGTTTTTT.

This clonotype is deemed medium-sized. One junction end does not reproduce the germline sequence, and a read error may be involved. This chain uses TRBV7-7 with TRBJ2-1; no definite D call. The length of the CDR3 is 13 residues. Germline V lookup: CDR1 SSHAT, CDR2 FNYEAQ (reference sequence). This CDR3 is CASSLSLNNEQFF. DNA for the CDR3: TGTGCTAGCAGCTTATCCCTAAACAATGAGCAGTTCTTC.

The rearrangement links TRBV28 to TRBJ2-7; perhaps TRBD1 as D (6 bases). Per the germline V gene, CDR1 is MDHEN and CDR2 is SYDVKM. V shed 8 bases and J shed 3 bases, with 11 bases lying between them. This CDR3 region has 12 residues. The DNA for the CDR3 is TGTGCCAGCGCCGGGGACAACTACGAGCAGTACTTC. Encoded protein: CASAGDNYEQYF.

This clonotype was recorded a few times. The V gene is TRBV18, the J gene TRBJ1-5; perhaps TRBD1 as D (5 bases). This CDR3 contains 14 residues. The germline gives CDR1 KGHSH, CDR2 LQKENI. Trimming took 0 bases from V and 4 from J, leaving 7 bases between them. The CDR3 spells CASSPPGENQPQHF. Here the CDR3 DNA reads TGTGCCAGCTCACCACCAGGGGAAAATCAGCCCCAGCATTTT.

The J gene is TRBJ2-5, the V gene TRBV28; TRBD1 or TRBD2 may be the D gene (5 bases each). Germline V lookup: CDR1 MDHEN, CDR2 SYDVKM. The CDR3 extends over 16 amino acids. V was cut by 6 bases and J by 1 base, with 18 bases left in between. Written as DNA, the CDR3 is TGTGCCAGCAGCACTCCCGGGGCCCCCCTCCAAGAGACCCAGTACTTC. The encoded protein is CASSTPGAPLQETQYF.

The chain recombines TRBV30 with TRBJ2-3; D ambiguous. The CDR3 has 15 residues. Germline V gives CDR1 GTSNPN, CDR2 SVGIG (reference sequence). The germline V and J ends were trimmed by 1 base and 3 bases, with 14 bases remaining between them. CDR3 protein: CAWSGKAVTTDTQYF. DNA for the CDR3: TGTGCCTGGAGTGGCAAGGCCGTAACTACAGATACGCAGTATTTT.

This clonotype was recorded a few times. The rearrangement joins TRBV29-1 to TRBJ2-3; D may match TRBD1 or TRBD2 (5 bases each). The CDR3 loop spans 13 amino acids. V was shortened by 5 bases and J by 8 bases, with 17 bases between the two germline ends. Looked up from germline, CDR1 is SQVTM and CDR2 is ANQGSEA. The CDR3 loop reads CSVRGDDVRTQYF. For the CDR3, the DNA is TGCAGCGTTCGGGGCGACGATGTGCGTACGCAGTATTTT.

The rearrangement links TRBV20-1 to TRBJ1-6; a possible D gene is TRBD1 (5 bases). Between the trimmed V and J ends, which lost 2 bases and 6 bases, there was a span of 11 bases. The CDR3 is 14 residues long. CDR1 is DFQATT, CDR2 SNEGSKA, per germline (reference sequence). The CDR3 bases are TGCAGTGCTAGACCGACAGAGAGTAATTCACCCCTCCACTTT. Translation: CSARPTESNSPLHF.

There are many counts of this clonotype. This chain joins TRBV11-2 and TRBJ2-2; 9 bases map to TRBD2. With 3 bases clipped from V and 4 bases from J, the junction kept 3 bases outside the gene matches. The CDR3 extends over 15 amino acids. Germline V gene data show CDR1 as SGHAT and CDR2 as FQNNGV. The CDR3: CASSFSGRVTGELFF. CDR3 nucleotide sequence: TGTGCCAGCAGCTTTAGCGGGAGAGTCACCGGGGAGCTGTTTTTT.

The chain combines TRBV4-3 with TRBJ2-7, with D possibly being TRBD2 (5 bases). Germline-derived CDR1 and CDR2 are LGHNA and YSLEER. The CDR3 loop spans 14 amino acids. Trimming removed 0 bases at V and 3 bases at J, with 9 bases between. The CDR3 loop reads CASSQERVRYEQYF. In DNA form, the CDR3 reads TGCGCCAGCAGCCAAGAGCGGGTACGCTACGAGCAGTACTTC.

The V call is TRBV20-1, the J call TRBJ2-5, with a weak D call TRBD1 (5 bases). The CDR3 sequence is 14 residues long. The germline V gene has CDR1 DFQATT and CDR2 SNEGSKA (reference sequence). The V and J ends lost 6 bases and 2 bases respectively, with 16 bases between them. CDR3 loop: CSAGVRTLQETQYF. DNA of the CDR3: TGCAGTGCAGGGGTTAGGACACTACAAGAGACCCAGTACTTC.

This clonotype was seen at least ten times. CDR3 protein: CASSLAQANTEAFF. The CDR3 DNA reads TGTGCCAGCAGCTTAGCTCAAGCGAACACTGAAGCTTTCTTT. The J gene is TRBJ1-1, the V gene TRBV7-9, with D uncertain. Trimming stripped 0 bases from V and 1 base from J, with 6 bases between. This CDR3 is 14 amino acids long. Germline CDR1 is SEHNR and CDR2 is FQNEAQ (reference sequence).

This clonotype was counted at least ten times. The genes are TRBV6-6 and TRBJ1-5; weak D call: TRBD1 (5 bases). V was clipped by 4 bases and J by 7 bases, with 32 bases between them. The CDR3 has 20 residues. CDR1 is MNHNY, CDR2 SVGAGI, per germline (reference sequence). As DNA, the CDR3 is TGTGCCAGCAGTTCCTCCCCCGCCGTTGGAGGGAACGGCTGGGGCCAGCCCCAGCATTTT. Translating gives CASSSSPAVGGNGWGQPQHF.

This clonotype was seen ten or more times. The rearrangement uses TRBV5-4 and TRBJ1-2; 9 nucleotides line up with TRBD1. Per the germline V gene, CDR1 is SGHNT and CDR2 is YYREEE (reference sequence). J was trimmed by 3 bases and V by 5 bases; bases with no gene match: 8. The CDR3 has 15 residues. The CDR3: CASRQTQGADYGYTF. CDR3 nucleotides: TGTGCCAGCAGGCAAACACAGGGGGCAGACTATGGCTACACCTTC.

This clonotype was seen only a few times. The genes are TRBV10-3 and TRBJ2-1; 10 positions match TRBD2. CDR1 and CDR2 (germline): ENHRY, SYGVKD. V trimming: 10 bases; J trimming: 9 bases; junction bases outside the gene matches: 12. The CDR3 loop spans 14 amino acids. The DNA for the CDR3 is TGTGCCACGAAGGATGCTAGCGGGAGAGGTGAGCAGTTCTTC. This translates into CATKDASGRGEQFF.

Within the sample, this clonotype is large (0.1 to 1%). The chain recombines TRBV20-1 with TRBJ2-5, with 7 bases fitting TRBD2. CDR1 DFQATT and CDR2 SNEGSKA come from the germline V gene (reference sequence). Losses at the gene ends were 2 bases for V and 1 base for J; bases not matched to a gene: 10. The CDR3 consists of 16 residues. CDR3 amino acids: CSARLGAGDLQETQYF. The CDR3 region has the DNA TGCAGTGCTAGATTAGGGGCGGGGGACCTCCAAGAGACCCAGTACTTC.

This clonotype ranks as medium-sized. The chain is built from TRBV5-5 and TRBJ1-4; TRBD1 matches 8 bases. This CDR3 is 15 amino acids long. In germline, CDR1 is SGHKS, CDR2 YYEKEE (reference sequence). V lost 0 bases, J lost 8 bases, and 6 bases stayed unmatched. In DNA, the CDR3 is TGTGCCAGCAGCTTGGATGGACAGGGCGGGGAAAAACTGTTTTTT. Its translation is CASSLDGQGGEKLFF.

As for this clonotype: The junction and the germline gene differ at one end; a read error may be behind it. This sequence joins TRBV19 and TRBJ1-2; D possibly corresponds to TRBD1 (5 bases). The CDR3 is 12 residues long. Germline CDR1 is LNHDA and CDR2 is SQIVND (reference sequence). CDR3 nucleotides: TGTGCCAGTAGTTCAGGGTCCTATGGCTACATCTTC. It is translated as CASSSGSYGYIF.

J is TRBJ2-3 and V is TRBV24-1; D remains unclear. The ends were cut back, 4 bases at V and 1 base at J, with 5 bases in the middle. Germline lookup yields CDR1 KGHDR and CDR2 SFDVKD. This CDR3 is 13 amino acids long. The CDR3 protein is CATSDPRTDTQYF. The CDR3 coding sequence is TGTGCCACCAGTGACCCTCGCACAGATACGCAGTATTTT.

The chain uses TRBV7-2 and TRBJ2-3; D not resolved. This CDR3 is 12 amino acids long. Germline CDR1 reads SGHTA; CDR2 reads FQGNSA. Trimming pared 2 bases from V and 4 bases from J, leaving 4 bases between. CDR3 amino acids: CASSLSADTQYF. CDR3 sequence (DNA): TGTGCCAGCAGCTTAAGTGCAGATACGCAGTATTTT.

This clonotype was observed many times. The rearrangement uses TRBV20-1 and TRBJ2-2; perhaps TRBD2 as D (6 bases). Trimming took 0 bases from V and 3 from J, leaving 17 bases between them. Germline CDR1 and CDR2: DFQATT and SNEGSKA (reference sequence). The CDR3 consists of 17 residues. Here the CDR3 reads CSARDNTEGRYTGELFF. The CDR3 DNA reads as TGCAGTGCTAGAGATAATACTGAGGGGAGGTACACCGGGGAGCTGTTTTTT.

This clonotype was seen more than once but under ten times. The CDR3 is CASSYRRDRVYNEQFF. CDR3 sequence (DNA): TGTGCCAGCAGTTACCGCCGGGACAGGGTATACAATGAGCAGTTCTTC. This rearrangement joins TRBV27 to TRBJ2-1, with 9 bases identical to TRBD1. Unmatched junction bases numbered 8, after V lost 4 bases and J lost 4 bases. Germline loops: CDR1 MNHEY, CDR2 SMNVEV (reference sequence). The CDR3 runs 16 residues.

Many counts were recorded for this clonotype. This chain joins TRBV18 and TRBJ2-3; 8 positions agree with TRBD2. The CDR3 sequence is 19 residues long. Germline CDR1 KGHSH, CDR2 LQKENI. V was clipped by 6 bases and J by 2 bases; unmatched bases: 19. For the CDR3, the DNA is TGTGCCAGCTCGCTAGCTGAGCCTAGCGGGTATGATCCCACAGATACGCAGTATTTT. This codes for CASSLAEPSGYDPTDTQYF.

The rearrangement joins TRBV9 to TRBJ2-6, with D hard to call. This CDR3 spans 16 amino acids. CDR1 and CDR2 from the germline V gene are SGDLS and YYNGEE. Trimming stripped 4 bases from V and 3 bases from J, with 14 bases between. This CDR3 is CASSPPDLYGANVLTF. CDR3 bases: TGTGCCAGCAGCCCCCCGGACCTTTATGGGGCCAACGTCCTGACTTTC.

This clonotype is labeled medium-sized. The CDR3 DNA is TGTGCCAGCAGCCGGGGACTAGCGGGGGAGACCCAGTACTTC. Translating it yields CASSRGLAGETQYF. This chain uses TRBV6-5 with TRBJ2-5; 13 nucleotides match TRBD2. With 6 bases clipped from V and 5 bases from J, the junction kept 3 bases outside the gene matches. The CDR3 extends over 14 amino acids. The germline gives CDR1 MNHEY, CDR2 SVGAGI.

The rearrangement joins TRBV20-1 to TRBJ1-4, with D perhaps TRBD1 (6 bases). CDR3 length equals 15 residues. The germline V gene encodes CDR1 DFQATT and CDR2 SNEGSKA (reference sequence). V was shortened by 0 bases and J by 7 bases, with 15 bases between the two germline ends. Here the CDR3 reads CSARDVEGVSEKLFF. CDR3 nucleotides: TGCAGTGCTAGAGATGTCGAGGGGGTTAGTGAAAAACTGTTTTTT.

The J gene is TRBJ2-1, the V gene TRBV12-3 or TRBV12-4; D perhaps matches TRBD2 (6 bases). Trimming took 3 bases from V and 13 from J, leaving 16 bases between them. There are 13 residues in the CDR3. In DNA, the CDR3 is TGTGCCAGCAGTTTGAGCGGGTTCATCGAACAGTTCTTC. Translation: CASSLSGFIEQFF.

This clonotype was detected a few times. This chain uses TRBV19 with TRBJ2-1; 10 nucleotides align to TRBD1. The trim removed 4 bases at V and 5 bases at J, leaving 8 bases unmatched. CDR1 LNHDA and CDR2 SQIVND come from the germline V gene (reference sequence). The CDR3 runs to 16 residues. This chain's CDR3 is CASSTRQGARDNEQFF. CDR3 sequence (DNA): TGTGCCAGTAGTACCCGACAGGGGGCGAGGGACAATGAGCAGTTCTTC.

This chain links TRBV7-6 with TRBJ1-5; D unresolved. CDR1 SGHVS and CDR2 FNYEAQ come from the germline V gene. The CDR3 is made up of 18 amino acids. V was cut by 1 base and J by 2 bases, with 18 bases left in between. The CDR3 sequence is CASSLVRGRSPGNQPQHF. For the CDR3, the DNA is TGTGCCAGCAGCTTAGTACGGGGTCGGTCACCGGGCAATCAGCCCCAGCATTTT.